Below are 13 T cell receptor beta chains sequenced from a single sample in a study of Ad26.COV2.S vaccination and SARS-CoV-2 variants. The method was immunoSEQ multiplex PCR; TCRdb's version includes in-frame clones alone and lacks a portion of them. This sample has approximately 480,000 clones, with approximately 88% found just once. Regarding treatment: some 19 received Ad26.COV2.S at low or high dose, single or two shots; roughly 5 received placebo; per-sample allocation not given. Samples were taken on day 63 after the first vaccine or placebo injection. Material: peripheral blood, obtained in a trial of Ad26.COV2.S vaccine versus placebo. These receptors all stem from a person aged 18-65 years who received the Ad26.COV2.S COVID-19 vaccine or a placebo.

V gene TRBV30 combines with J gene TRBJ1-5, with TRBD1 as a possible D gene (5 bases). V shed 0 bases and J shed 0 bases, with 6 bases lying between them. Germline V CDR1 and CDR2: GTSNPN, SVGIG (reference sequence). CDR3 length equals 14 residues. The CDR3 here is CAWSVGVSNQPQHF. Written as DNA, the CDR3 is TGTGCCTGGAGTGTAGGGGTTAGCAATCAGCCCCAGCATTTT.

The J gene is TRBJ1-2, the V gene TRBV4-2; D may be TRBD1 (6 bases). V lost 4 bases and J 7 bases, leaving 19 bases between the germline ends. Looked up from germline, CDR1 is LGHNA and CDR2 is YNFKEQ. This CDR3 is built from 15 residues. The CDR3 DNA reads TGTGCCAGCAGCCCGCCAGATCCAGGGGATGGTGGCTACACCTTC. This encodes CASSPPDPGDGGYTF.

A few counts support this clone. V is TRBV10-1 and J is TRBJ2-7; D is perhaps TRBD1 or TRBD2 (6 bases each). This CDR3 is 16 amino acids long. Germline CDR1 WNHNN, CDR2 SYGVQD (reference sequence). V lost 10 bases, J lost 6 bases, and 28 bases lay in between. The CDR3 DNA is TGCGCCACCTCTGGGGGCGGGGTCGGGGGCTGGAGCGAGCAGTACTTC. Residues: CATSGGGVGGWSEQYF.

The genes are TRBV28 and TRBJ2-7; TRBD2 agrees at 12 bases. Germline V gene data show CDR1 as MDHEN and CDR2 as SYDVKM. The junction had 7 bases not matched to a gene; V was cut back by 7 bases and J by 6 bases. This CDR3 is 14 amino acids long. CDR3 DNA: TGTGCCAGCAACGTAGGGGGACTAGCGGGCGAGCAGTACTTC. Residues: CASNVGGLAGEQYF.

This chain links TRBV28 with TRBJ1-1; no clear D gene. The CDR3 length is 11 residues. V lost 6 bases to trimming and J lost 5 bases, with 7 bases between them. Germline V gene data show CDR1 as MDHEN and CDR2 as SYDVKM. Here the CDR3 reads CASRQRTEAFF. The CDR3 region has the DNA TGTGCCAGCAGGCAGCGGACTGAAGCTTTCTTT.

Here the CDR3 reads CATSDLLAGAEQFF. CDR3 nucleotide sequence: TGTGCCACCAGTGATTTGCTGGCGGGGGCTGAGCAGTTCTTC. The chain links TRBV24-1 to TRBJ2-1; D is possibly TRBD2 (7 bases). Trimming left V 0 bases short and J 9 bases short, with 11 bases between. Per germline, CDR1 KGHDR and CDR2 SFDVKD. The CDR3 contains 14 residues.

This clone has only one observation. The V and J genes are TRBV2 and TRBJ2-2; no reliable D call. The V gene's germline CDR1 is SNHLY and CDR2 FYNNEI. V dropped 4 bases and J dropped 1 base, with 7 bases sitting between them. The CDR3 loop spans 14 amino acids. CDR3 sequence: CASSGRRNTGELFF. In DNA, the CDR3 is TGTGCCAGCAGTGGTAGGCGGAACACCGGGGAGCTGTTTTTT.

CDR3 region: CASSLWRVGTGELFF. The CDR3 region has the DNA TGTGCCAGCAGTTTATGGCGGGTTGGCACCGGGGAGCTGTTTTTT. The gene calls are TRBV27 and TRBJ2-2, with D possibly TRBD2 on 5 matching bases. CDR1 and CDR2 (germline): MNHEY, SMNVEV (reference sequence). V shed 1 base and J shed 4 bases, with 10 bases lying between them. The CDR3 has 15 amino acids.

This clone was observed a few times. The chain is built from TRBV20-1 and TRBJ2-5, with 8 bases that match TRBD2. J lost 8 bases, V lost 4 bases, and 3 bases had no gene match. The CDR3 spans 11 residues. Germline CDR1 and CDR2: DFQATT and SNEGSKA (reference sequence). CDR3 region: CSAKRGNTQYF. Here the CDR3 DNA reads TGCAGTGCTAAGCGGGGGAACACCCAGTACTTC.

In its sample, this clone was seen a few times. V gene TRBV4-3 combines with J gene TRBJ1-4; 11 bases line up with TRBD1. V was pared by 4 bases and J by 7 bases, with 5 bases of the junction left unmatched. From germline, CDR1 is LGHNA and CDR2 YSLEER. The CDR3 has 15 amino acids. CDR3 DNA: TGCGCCAGCAGCCGAGGACAGGGGGCGACTGAAAAACTGTTTTTT. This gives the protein CASSRGQGATEKLFF.

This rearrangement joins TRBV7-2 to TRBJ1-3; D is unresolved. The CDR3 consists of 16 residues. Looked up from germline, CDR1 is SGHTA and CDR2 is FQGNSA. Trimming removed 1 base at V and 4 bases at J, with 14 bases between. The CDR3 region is CASSLVVLGSGNTIYF. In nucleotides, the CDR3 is TGTGCCAGCAGCTTAGTAGTTTTAGGGTCGGGAAACACCATATATTTT.

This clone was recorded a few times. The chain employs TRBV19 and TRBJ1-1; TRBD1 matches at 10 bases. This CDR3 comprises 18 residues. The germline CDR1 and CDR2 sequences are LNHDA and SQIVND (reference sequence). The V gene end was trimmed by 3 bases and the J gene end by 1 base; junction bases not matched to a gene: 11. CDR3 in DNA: TGTGCCAGTAGTATCCTGTCCCGGGACAGGGGAACGAACACTGAAGCTTTCTTT. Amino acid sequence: CASSILSRDRGTNTEAFF.

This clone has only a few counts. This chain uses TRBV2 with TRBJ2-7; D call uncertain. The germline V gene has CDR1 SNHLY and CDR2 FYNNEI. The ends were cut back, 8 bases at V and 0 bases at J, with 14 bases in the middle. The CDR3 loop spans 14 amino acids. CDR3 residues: CASAIGTSSYEQYF. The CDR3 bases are TGTGCCAGCGCGATAGGCACCAGCTCCTACGAGCAGTACTTC.